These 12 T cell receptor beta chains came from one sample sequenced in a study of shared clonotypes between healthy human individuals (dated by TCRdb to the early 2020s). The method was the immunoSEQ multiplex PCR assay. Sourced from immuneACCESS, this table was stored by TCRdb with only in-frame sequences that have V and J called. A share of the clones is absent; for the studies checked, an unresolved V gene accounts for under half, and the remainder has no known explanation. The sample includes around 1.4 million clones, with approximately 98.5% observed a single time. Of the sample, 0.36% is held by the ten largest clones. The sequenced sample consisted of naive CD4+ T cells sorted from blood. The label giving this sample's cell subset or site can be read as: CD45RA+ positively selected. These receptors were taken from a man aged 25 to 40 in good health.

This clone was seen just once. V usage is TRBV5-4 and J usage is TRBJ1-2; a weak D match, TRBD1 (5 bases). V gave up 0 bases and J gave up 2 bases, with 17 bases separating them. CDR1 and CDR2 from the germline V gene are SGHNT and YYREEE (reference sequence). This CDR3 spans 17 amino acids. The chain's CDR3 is CASSLVEGLYRNYGYTF. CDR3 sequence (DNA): TGTGCCAGCAGCTTGGTGGAGGGGTTGTATCGGAACTATGGCTACACCTTC.

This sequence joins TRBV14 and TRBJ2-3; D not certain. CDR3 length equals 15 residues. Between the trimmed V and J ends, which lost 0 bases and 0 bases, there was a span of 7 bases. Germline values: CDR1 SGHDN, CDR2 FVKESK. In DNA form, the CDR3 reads TGTGCCAGCAGCCAAGAGGGGTATAGCACAGATACGCAGTATTTT. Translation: CASSQEGYSTDTQYF.

CDR3 in amino acids: CASSQARMSYTF. Written as DNA, the CDR3 is TGTGCCAGCAGCCAAGCTCGGATGAGCTACACCTTC. This chain links TRBV14 with TRBJ1-2, with unresolved D. This CDR3 has 12 amino acids. Germline V gives CDR1 SGHDN, CDR2 FVKESK. Trimming pared 1 base from V and 9 bases from J, leaving 9 bases between.

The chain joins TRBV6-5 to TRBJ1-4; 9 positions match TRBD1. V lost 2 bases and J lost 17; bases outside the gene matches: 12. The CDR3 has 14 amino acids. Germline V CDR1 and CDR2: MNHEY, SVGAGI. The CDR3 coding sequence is TGTGCCAGCAGTTACGCGAAGGGGGGACAGGGAGTTTTTTTT. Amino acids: CASSYAKGGQGVFF.

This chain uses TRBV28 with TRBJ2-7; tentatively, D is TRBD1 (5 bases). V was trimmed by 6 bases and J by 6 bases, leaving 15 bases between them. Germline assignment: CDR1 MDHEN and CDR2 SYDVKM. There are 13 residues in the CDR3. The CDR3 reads CASRSGQGGEQYF. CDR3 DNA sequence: TGTGCCAGCAGATCTGGGCAGGGTGGCGAGCAGTACTTC.

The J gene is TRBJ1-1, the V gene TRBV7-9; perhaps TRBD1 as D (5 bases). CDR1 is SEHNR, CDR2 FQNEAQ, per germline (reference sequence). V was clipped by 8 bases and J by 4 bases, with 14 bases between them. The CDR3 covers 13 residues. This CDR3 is CASATGGGTEAFF. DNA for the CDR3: TGTGCCAGCGCAACGGGGGGAGGCACTGAAGCTTTCTTT.

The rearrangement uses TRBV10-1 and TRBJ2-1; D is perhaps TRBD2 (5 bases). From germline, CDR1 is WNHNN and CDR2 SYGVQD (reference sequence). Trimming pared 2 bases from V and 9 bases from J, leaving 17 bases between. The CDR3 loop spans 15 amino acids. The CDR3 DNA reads TGCGCCAGCAGTGAGCGCGTTATCGGGGAGAGTGAGCAGTTCTTC. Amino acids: CASSERVIGESEQFF.

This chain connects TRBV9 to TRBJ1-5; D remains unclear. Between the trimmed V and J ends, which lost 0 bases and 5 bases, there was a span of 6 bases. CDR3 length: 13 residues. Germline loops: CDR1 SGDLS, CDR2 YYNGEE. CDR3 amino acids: CASSVGVYQPQHF. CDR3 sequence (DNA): TGTGCCAGCAGCGTAGGGGTTTATCAGCCCCAGCATTTT.

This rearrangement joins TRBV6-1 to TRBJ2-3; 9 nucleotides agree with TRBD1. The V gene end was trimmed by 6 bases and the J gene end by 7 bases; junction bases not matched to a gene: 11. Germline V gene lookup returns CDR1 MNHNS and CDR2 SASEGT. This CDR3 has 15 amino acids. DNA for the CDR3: TGTGCCAGCAGACGGACAGGGGACGTACAAAATACGCAGTATTTT. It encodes CASRRTGDVQNTQYF.

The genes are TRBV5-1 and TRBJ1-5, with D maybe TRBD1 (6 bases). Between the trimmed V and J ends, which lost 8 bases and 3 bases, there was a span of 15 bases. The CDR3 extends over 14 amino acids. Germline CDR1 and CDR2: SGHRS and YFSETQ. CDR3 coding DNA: TGCGCCAGTCGGGGGGGCGACGACAATCAGCCCCAGCATTTT. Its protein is CASRGGDDNQPQHF.

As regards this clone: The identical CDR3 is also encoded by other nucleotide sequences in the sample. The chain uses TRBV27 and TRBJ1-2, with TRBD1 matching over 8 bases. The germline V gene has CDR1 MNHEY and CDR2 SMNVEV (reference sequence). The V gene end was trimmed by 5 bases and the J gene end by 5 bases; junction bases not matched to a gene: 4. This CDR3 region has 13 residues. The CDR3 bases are TGTGCCAGCAGTCCACAGGGGGATTATGGCTACACCTTC. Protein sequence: CASSPQGDYGYTF.

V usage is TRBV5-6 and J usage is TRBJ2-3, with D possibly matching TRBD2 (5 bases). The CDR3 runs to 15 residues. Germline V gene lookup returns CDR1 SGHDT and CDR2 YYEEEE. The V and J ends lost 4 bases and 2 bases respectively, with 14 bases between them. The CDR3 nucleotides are TGTGCCAGCAGCGCACGAGGGATTATCACAGATACGCAGTATTTT. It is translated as CASSARGIITDTQYF.